The rows below give T cell receptor beta chains drawn from one sample of a study of T cell responses to AZD1222 COVID-19 vaccine. TCRdb's table, derived via immunoSEQ multiplex PCR, lists solely in-frame clones and lacks some. The sample includes under 80,000 clones, about 91% of them seen just once. The input for sequencing was peripheral blood, taken on day 0 of AZD1222 vaccination. The receptor source for this set is an adult in good health. CDR3s include the opening cysteine and the closing phenylalanine or tryptophan. Fields, in order: CDR3 DNA, CDR3 protein, CDR3 length, clone size, V gene, D gene, J gene. D genes are given only for firm matches. Where a row states a size, it is once, few, many or the class of an expanded clone; other rows omit it.

TGTGCCAGCAGCTACCAGGGGTATGGCTACACCTTC,CASSYQGYGYTF,12,.,TRBV7-2,.,TRBJ1-2
TGTGCCAGCAGCCATAGCGAAAAAGCGAACACCGGGGAGCTGTTTTTT,CASSHSEKANTGELFF,16,.,TRBV3-1/TRBV3-2,.,TRBJ2-2
TGTGCCAGCAGCGTCATAGCGGGAGGAGTGGGAAATGAGCAGTTCTTC,CASSVIAGGVGNEQFF,16,.,TRBV7-8,TRBD2,TRBJ2-1
TGTGCCAGCAGTCCGGGACAGGATAATTCACCCCTCCACTTT,CASSPGQDNSPLHF,14,few,TRBV6-5,TRBD1,TRBJ1-6
TGTGCCAGCAGCCTTAACAGGGATCATACGCAGTATTTT,CASSLNRDHTQYF,13,.,TRBV6-2/TRBV6-3,.,TRBJ2-3
TGCGCCAGCAGCACACGGGACAGGGGGCGTATGAACAATGAGCAGTTCTTC,CASSTRDRGRMNNEQFF,17,.,TRBV5-1,TRBD1,TRBJ2-1
TGTGCCAGCAGCCTGGGACAGGGGGGCCTCACCGGGGAGCTGTTTTTT,CASSLGQGGLTGELFF,16,.,TRBV27,TRBD1,TRBJ2-2
TGTGCCAGCAGCTTAGAGGATGAGCAGTTCTTC,CASSLEDEQFF,11,.,TRBV11-2,.,TRBJ2-1
TGCGCCAGCAGCCAAGACGGGGTAGCAGATACGCAGTATTTT,CASSQDGVADTQYF,14,.,TRBV4-3,.,TRBJ2-3
TGTGCCAGCAGCCTCCGAAACTTTCTAGCGGGGGCACAAGAGACCCAGTACTTC,CASSLRNFLAGAQETQYF,18,.,TRBV7-8,TRBD2,TRBJ2-5
TGTGCCAGCAGCTTGGGACTAGCGGGAGCTCTCAATGAGCAGTTCTTC,CASSLGLAGALNEQFF,16,.,TRBV5-4,TRBD2,TRBJ2-1
TGTGCCAGCAGCCAAGTTCGGACTAGCGGGAGAATAATTAGGAATGAGCAGTTCTTC,CASSQVRTSGRIIRNEQFF,19,.,TRBV3-1/TRBV3-2,TRBD2,TRBJ2-1
TGCGCCAGCAGCCAAGAAGGTCCGCGCACCGGAGGGGAGCTGTTTTTT,CASSQEGPRTGGELFF,16,.,TRBV4-3,.,TRBJ2-2
TGTGCCACCAGTCCCGGGACCTTTTCTGAGCAGTTCTTC,CATSPGTFSEQFF,13,.,TRBV24-1,.,TRBJ2-1
TGTGCCAGCAGCGAGACGGGGGTCGACTACGAGCAGTACTTC,CASSETGVDYEQYF,14,.,TRBV14,.,TRBJ2-7
TGTGCCTGGGGGGCAAGGGGGAGCTCCTACAATGAGCAGTTCTTC,CAWGARGSSYNEQFF,15,.,TRBV30,.,TRBJ2-1
TGTGCCAGCAGCTTATCGTCTGACAGGGGTCAGCCCCAGCATTTT,CASSLSSDRGQPQHF,15,.,TRBV7-2,TRBD1,TRBJ1-5
TGTGCCAGCAGTTTCGGCAGGGCAACATCCGGCTACACCTTC,CASSFGRATSGYTF,14,.,TRBV28,.,TRBJ1-2
TGCGCCAGCGGACTCGACGGGCATTATAGCAATCAGCCCCAGCATTTT,CASGLDGHYSNQPQHF,16,.,TRBV23-1,.,TRBJ1-5
TGTGCCAGCAGCTTGTGGGCGAGACTAGCGGGAGGGCCCGCCTACGAGCAGTACTTC,CASSLWARLAGGPAYEQYF,19,.,TRBV5-6,TRBD2,TRBJ2-7
TGTGCCATCAGTCCCTCCGACCTAGCCAAAAACATTCAGTACTTC,CAISPSDLAKNIQYF,15,few,TRBV10-3,.,TRBJ2-4
TGTGCCAGCAGCCCCCAGGGGGCGGGTAACACCGGGGAGCTGTTTTTT,CASSPQGAGNTGELFF,16,.,TRBV7-3,TRBD1,TRBJ2-2
TGTGCCAGCAGCCGCAGAAGGTGGGACAGCAATGACAATGAGCAGTTCTTC,CASSRRRWDSNDNEQFF,17,.,TRBV14,TRBD1,TRBJ2-1
TGCGCCAGCAGCCAAGAAGGGGGCACAGATACGCAGTATTTT,CASSQEGGTDTQYF,14,.,TRBV4-3,.,TRBJ2-3
TGCGCCAGCAGCTTAACTAGCGGGACCTACAATGAGCAGTTCTTC,CASSLTSGTYNEQFF,15,.,TRBV5-1,TRBD2,TRBJ2-1
TGTGCCAGCACGCACGCCACTTACGGCTACACCTTC,CASTHATYGYTF,12,.,TRBV6-5,.,TRBJ1-2
TGTGCCAGCAGCCACTCCGGACAGGGCTTACGGGAAAAACTGTTTTTT,CASSHSGQGLREKLFF,16,.,TRBV7-9,TRBD1,TRBJ1-4
TGTGCCAGCGGACTAGTTTCCGATGAGCAGTTCTTC,CASGLVSDEQFF,12,once,TRBV7-9,TRBD2,TRBJ2-1
TGTGCCAGCAGCACCGGGGGACGGAAAACCTACGAGCAGTACTTC,CASSTGGRKTYEQYF,15,.,TRBV11-2,.,TRBJ2-7
TGTGCCAGCAGCTTAAAACGGGGGACTCCTGCGAGCAATCAGCCCCAGCATTTT,CASSLKRGTPASNQPQHF,18,once,TRBV7-3,.,TRBJ1-5
TGTGCCAGCAGTGGATCCCTTAACTATGGCTACACCTTC,CASSGSLNYGYTF,13,once,TRBV2,.,TRBJ1-2
TGTGCCAGCAGTACTCGATTCGGGACGGTGGGAGGCTACACCTTC,CASSTRFGTVGGYTF,15,.,TRBV27,.,TRBJ1-2
TGTGCCAGCAGTGAATCAGGGATCTCTGGAAACACCATATATTTT,CASSESGISGNTIYF,15,.,TRBV2,.,TRBJ1-3
TGTGCCAGCAGCTTCGGACCGGGGCGGAAGGGACTAGCGGGAGTCGGTGAGCAGTTCTTC,CASSFGPGRKGLAGVGEQFF,20,.,TRBV5-8,TRBD2,TRBJ2-1
TGTGCCTTTGGGGGTACACCCCTCCACTTT,CAFGGTPLHF,10,.,TRBV30,.,TRBJ1-6
TGTGCCACCCCAATGACTAGCGGGGGCACAGATACGCAGTATTTT,CATPMTSGGTDTQYF,15,.,TRBV2,TRBD2,TRBJ2-3
TGTGCCATCAGTGAGCCAGCCCAGGGGGAGGGGGCTTTCTTT,CAISEPAQGEGAFF,14,.,TRBV10-3,TRBD1,TRBJ1-1
TGTGCCAGCCACCGGGGGGCCTACACAGATACGCAGTATTTT,CASHRGAYTDTQYF,14,few,TRBV2,.,TRBJ2-3
TGTGCCTGGAGTCCCGGGACAGGGGTTAAAGCTTTCTTT,CAWSPGTGVKAFF,13,.,TRBV30,TRBD1,TRBJ1-1
TGTGCCAGCAGCTTAATTTTGGGGGCTGAAGCTTTCTTT,CASSLILGAEAFF,13,.,TRBV7-8,.,TRBJ1-1